This TCR beta chain is from a study of T cells expressing NK-cell markers. TCRdb reworked the 5' RACE reads into one entry per CDR3 protein, no DNA. The sample table sets out 450,000 to 600,000 distinct CDR3 sequences. Sequencing was carried out using blood T cells: a sorted CD56 or NKG2C T cell subset, CD4+ or CD8+ T cells, or bulk PBMC T cells (not recorded which). The sequence was collected from a man between 18 and 35 years old in good health.

The CDR3 is CASSFLGGLAGQETQYF. V gene TRBV7-9 combines with J gene TRBJ2-5; the TCRdb D gene call, TRBD2, has no DNA to confirm it. CDR1 and CDR2 (germline): SEHNR, FQNEAQ (reference sequence). The CDR3 is made up of 17 amino acids. Full variable domain (rest looked up from reference TRBV7-9 and TRBJ2-5): DTGVSQNPRHKITKRGQNVTFRCDPISEHNRLYWYRQTLGQGPEFLTYFQNEAQLEKSRLLSDRFSAERPKGSFSTLEIQRTEQGDSAMYLCASSFLGGLAGQETQYFGPGTRLLVL.